This T cell receptor (beta chain) stems from a study of a mutant IDH1 vaccine in newly diagnosed glioma. Study-level information: Former treatment meant radiotherapy, temozolomide, or both; the majority had gotten both.

The V end was cut by 3 bases, the J end by 6 bases, with 30 bases between. The CDR3 is made up of 20 amino acids. The germline V gene has CDR1 SGDLS and CDR2 YYNGEE. Concerning this clone itself: Its antigen is not identified.

Time point described: week 5, during vaccination. Mutant IDH1 20-mer peptide, at 300 ug, made up each vaccine dose, with topical imiquimod. The method was immunoSEQ multiplex PCR; TCRdb's version includes in-frame clones alone and lacks a portion of them. The sample consists of 25,000 to 35,000 clones, roughly 90% of them appearing once. The rearrangement joins TRBV9 to TRBJ2-2, with D perhaps matching TRBD1 (10 bases). The sample in question was PBMCs, obtained from a glioma patient whose treatment included an IDH1 peptide vaccine. The TCR originated in a man aged 18 to 35 with glioma. CDR3 sequence reads: CASSAPGQGLGSGRPGELFF. CDR3 DNA sequence: TGTGCCAGCAGCGCGCCGGGACAGGGGTTGGGGAGCGGGAGGCCCGGGGAGCTGTTTTTT.